This entry lists 18 T cell receptor beta chains sequenced from one sample in a study of cytomegalovirus exposure and HLA in healthy donors (dated by TCRdb to the late 2010s). Libraries were prepared through the immunoSEQ multiplex PCR assay. TCRdb's version of the immuneACCESS table is confined to in-frame rearrangements and falls short of the full clone set. An unresolved V gene accounts for under half of the shortfall where checked; the remainder is of unknown origin. The sample includes about 120,000 clones, with 89% observed a single time. The ten biggest clones cover 1.1% of the sample. The material sequenced was PBMCs. Receptors were obtained from a woman between 18 and 29 years old in good health and CMV-seronegative.

The J gene is TRBJ1-4, the V gene TRBV4-2; D remains unclear. V dropped 0 bases and J dropped 4 bases, with 12 bases sitting between them. CDR1 is LGHNA, CDR2 YNFKEQ, per germline. The CDR3 totals 16 residues. The CDR3, as DNA: TGTGCCAGCAGCCAAGAGGGTGGAGGGAATAATGAAAAACTGTTTTTT. Its protein is CASSQEGGGNNEKLFF.

The chain joins TRBV28 to TRBJ1-2; TRBD1 aligns across 7 bases. The V gene's germline CDR1 is MDHEN and CDR2 SYDVKM. With V trimmed by 7 bases and J by 0 bases, 5 bases remained unmatched. The length of the CDR3 is 14 residues. In DNA form, the CDR3 reads TGTGCCAGCACCCGGGACAGAACTAACTATGGCTACACCTTC. As protein: CASTRDRTNYGYTF.

V and J are TRBV5-1 and TRBJ1-2, with no clear D. CDR1 is SGHRS, CDR2 YFSETQ, per germline. CDR3 length: 14 residues. Trimming stripped 2 bases from V and 7 bases from J, with 15 bases between. The CDR3 bases are TGCGCCAGCAGCTTAGACGACGTAGGAGGTGGCTACACCTTC. This translates into CASSLDDVGGGYTF.

The rearrangement joins TRBV2 to TRBJ2-2; no reliable D call. Trimming pared 2 bases from V and 3 bases from J, leaving 10 bases between. The CDR3 has 15 amino acids. Germline loops: CDR1 SNHLY, CDR2 FYNNEI. DNA for the CDR3: TGTGCCAGCAGTGAACTTTCTTCCTACACCGGGGAGCTGTTTTTT. This gives the protein CASSELSSYTGELFF.

The chain uses TRBV18 and TRBJ2-7, with D possibly being TRBD2 (5 bases). V was clipped by 2 bases and J by 3 bases, with 14 bases between them. Germline V lookup: CDR1 KGHSH, CDR2 LQKENI. The CDR3 totals 15 residues. CDR3 in DNA: TGTGCCAGCTCACCATCGATGGGAGTGGTCTACGAGCAGTACGTC. It encodes CASSPSMGVVYEQYV.

The rearrangement links TRBV30 to TRBJ2-5, with 12 bases matching TRBD2. The CDR3 totals 14 residues. V was clipped by 3 bases and J by 5 bases; unmatched bases: 4. The germline V gene encodes CDR1 GTSNPN and CDR2 SVGIG (reference sequence). CDR3 DNA: TGTGCCTGGAGGCCTACTAGCGGGGGGGAGACCCAGTACTTC. Its protein is CAWRPTSGGETQYF. Drawing the rest from reference TRBV30 and TRBJ2-5, the complete variable domain is SQTIHQWPATLVQPVGSPLSLECTVEGTSNPNLYWYRQAAGRGLQLLFYSVGIGQISSEVPQNLSASRPQDRQFILSSKKLLLSDSGFYLCAWRPTSGGETQYFGPGTRLLVL.

J is TRBJ2-5 and V is TRBV27, with 9 bases aligning to TRBD1. The ends lost 6 bases at V and 4 bases at J; junction bases unmatched: 6. The CDR3 totals 14 residues. Germline loops: CDR1 MNHEY, CDR2 SMNVEV (reference sequence). In nucleotides, the CDR3 is TGTGCCAGCAGCCTACAGGGGGCTCGAGAGACCCAGTACTTC. It specifies CASSLQGARETQYF.

The chain has TRBV15 and TRBJ2-3; 7 bases fit TRBD2. V lost 1 base and J lost 4; bases outside the gene matches: 5. The CDR3 consists of 15 residues. Germline V gene data show CDR1 as LNHNV and CDR2 as YYDKDF (reference sequence). CDR3 nucleotides: TGTGCCACCAGCAGAGTCGCGGGAGCGGCAGATACGCAGTATTTT. It is translated as CATSRVAGAADTQYF.

This chain links TRBV5-1 with TRBJ2-5; 11 bases line up with TRBD1. The CDR3 is made up of 14 amino acids. Per the germline V gene, CDR1 is SGHRS and CDR2 is YFSETQ. Trimming cost V 4 bases and J 5 bases; bases outside gene matches: 4. The CDR3 is CASSRTGGQETQYF. CDR3 bases: TGCGCCAGCAGCAGGACAGGGGGCCAGGAGACCCAGTACTTC.

J is TRBJ1-1 and V is TRBV30; maybe TRBD1 (6 bases). Trimming left V 7 bases short and J 2 bases short, with 17 bases between. The length of the CDR3 is 14 residues. Looked up from germline, CDR1 is GTSNPN and CDR2 is SVGIG (reference sequence). CDR3 region: CASPGSRGNTEAFF. The CDR3 DNA is TGTGCCTCCCCCGGCTCCAGGGGAAACACTGAAGCTTTCTTT.

The chain links TRBV2 to TRBJ2-3; possibly TRBD2 for D (5 bases). Trimming pared 0 bases from V and 4 bases from J, leaving 14 bases between. The CDR3 has 16 amino acids. Germline loops: CDR1 SNHLY, CDR2 FYNNEI. This chain's CDR3 is CASSEAVSGLSDTQYF. DNA of the CDR3: TGTGCCAGCAGTGAAGCCGTCAGCGGTCTCTCAGATACGCAGTATTTT.

The chain links TRBV5-1 to TRBJ1-2, with D perhaps matching TRBD1 (5 bases). Per the germline V gene, CDR1 is SGHRS and CDR2 is YFSETQ. The CDR3 length is 15 residues. Between the trimmed V and J ends, which lost 3 bases and 4 bases, there was a span of 16 bases. CDR3 loop: CASSSGGTSGYGYTF. In DNA form, the CDR3 reads TGCGCCAGCAGCTCCGGGGGGACTAGTGGCTATGGCTACACCTTC.

The gene calls are TRBV5-6 and TRBJ2-1, with 10 positions matching TRBD2. V was clipped by 7 bases and J by 3 bases; unmatched bases: 10. The CDR3 has 16 amino acids. Germline V gene sequence: CDR1 SGHDT, CDR2 YYEEEE. The CDR3 nucleotides are TGTGCCAGCTCGCTAGCGGGAGACCAGGTCTACAATGAGCAGTTCTTC. Translated, it gives CASSLAGDQVYNEQFF.

The chain combines TRBV28 with TRBJ2-5, with TRBD2 as a possible D gene (5 bases). The germline gives CDR1 MDHEN, CDR2 SYDVKM. This CDR3 comprises 13 residues. V was clipped by 3 bases and J by 5 bases, with 10 bases between them. CDR3 sequence reads: CASSLSGVETQYF. CDR3 nucleotide sequence: TGTGCCAGCAGTTTGTCCGGGGTGGAGACCCAGTACTTC.

The gene calls are TRBV30 and TRBJ2-5; 9 nucleotides line up with TRBD2. V shed 3 bases and J 2 bases; nucleotides not matched to a gene: 4. The germline CDR1 and CDR2 sequences are GTSNPN and SVGIG (reference sequence). The CDR3 contains 14 residues. The CDR3 spells CAWRQRGAQETQYF. The CDR3 DNA sequence: TGTGCCTGGAGGCAGCGGGGGGCTCAAGAGACCCAGTACTTC.

This chain uses TRBV7-6 with TRBJ1-3; tentatively, D is TRBD1 (6 bases). Germline assignment: CDR1 SGHVS and CDR2 FNYEAQ. The V end was cut by 5 bases, the J end by 0 bases, with 17 bases between. CDR3 size: 17 residues. The chain's CDR3 is CASSNQGTSFSGNTIYF. The CDR3 DNA follows: TGTGCCAGCAGCAATCAGGGGACCTCTTTCTCTGGAAACACCATATATTTT.

The chain uses TRBV7-9 and TRBJ2-1, with TRBD2 matching 8 bases. The CDR3 totals 17 residues. V trimming: 4 bases; J trimming: 7 bases; junction bases outside the gene matches: 15. CDR1 and CDR2 from the germline V gene are SEHNR and FQNEAQ (reference sequence). The DNA for the CDR3 is TGTGCCAGCAGCTCCGGGGGGGCCAGCGGGTTATTAAATGAGCAGTTCTTC. Its protein is CASSSGGASGLLNEQFF.

This rearrangement joins TRBV5-1 to TRBJ2-3; D is unclear. The germline CDR1 and CDR2 sequences are SGHRS and YFSETQ. The CDR3 loop spans 15 amino acids. The germline V and J ends were trimmed by 2 bases and 2 bases, with 12 bases remaining between them. The CDR3 sequence is CASSFRDWNTDTQYF. CDR3 coding DNA: TGCGCCAGCAGCTTCCGAGACTGGAACACAGATACGCAGTATTTT.